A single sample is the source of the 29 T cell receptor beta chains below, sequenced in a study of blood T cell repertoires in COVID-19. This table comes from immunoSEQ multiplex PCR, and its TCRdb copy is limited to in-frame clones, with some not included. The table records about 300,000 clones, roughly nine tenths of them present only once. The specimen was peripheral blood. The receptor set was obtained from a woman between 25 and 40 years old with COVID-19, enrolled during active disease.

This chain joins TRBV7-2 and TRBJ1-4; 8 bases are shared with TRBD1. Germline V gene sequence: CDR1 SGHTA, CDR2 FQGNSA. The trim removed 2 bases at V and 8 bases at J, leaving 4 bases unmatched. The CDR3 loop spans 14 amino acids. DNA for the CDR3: TGTGCCAGCAGCTTACAGGGGGCGGGGGAAAAACTGTTTTTT. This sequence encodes CASSLQGAGEKLFF.

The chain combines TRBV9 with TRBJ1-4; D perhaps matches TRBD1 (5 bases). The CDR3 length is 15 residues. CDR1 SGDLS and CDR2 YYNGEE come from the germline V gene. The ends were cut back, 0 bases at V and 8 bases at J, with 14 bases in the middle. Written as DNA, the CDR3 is TGTGCCAGCAGCGTAGCTGTAGGGGTTTCGGAAAAACTGTTTTTT. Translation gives CASSVAVGVSEKLFF.

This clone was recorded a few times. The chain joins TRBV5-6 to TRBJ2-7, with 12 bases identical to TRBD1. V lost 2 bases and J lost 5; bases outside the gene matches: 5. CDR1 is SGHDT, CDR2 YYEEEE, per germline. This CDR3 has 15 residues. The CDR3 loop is CASSFGTGGAHEQYF. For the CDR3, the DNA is TGTGCCAGCAGCTTTGGGACAGGGGGCGCGCACGAGCAGTACTTC.

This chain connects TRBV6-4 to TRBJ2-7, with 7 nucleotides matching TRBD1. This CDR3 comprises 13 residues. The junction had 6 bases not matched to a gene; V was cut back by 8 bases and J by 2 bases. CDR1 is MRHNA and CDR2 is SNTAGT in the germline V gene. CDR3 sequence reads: CASLEGAAYEQYF. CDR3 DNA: TGTGCCAGCCTTGAGGGGGCGGCCTACGAGCAGTACTTC.

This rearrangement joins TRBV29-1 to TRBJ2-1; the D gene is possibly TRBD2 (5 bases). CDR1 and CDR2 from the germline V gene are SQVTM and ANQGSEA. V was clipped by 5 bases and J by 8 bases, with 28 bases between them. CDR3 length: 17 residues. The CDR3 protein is CSVFWLARGGVVDEQFF. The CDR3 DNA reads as TGCAGCGTTTTCTGGCTAGCTCGGGGTGGGGTGGTCGATGAGCAGTTCTTC.

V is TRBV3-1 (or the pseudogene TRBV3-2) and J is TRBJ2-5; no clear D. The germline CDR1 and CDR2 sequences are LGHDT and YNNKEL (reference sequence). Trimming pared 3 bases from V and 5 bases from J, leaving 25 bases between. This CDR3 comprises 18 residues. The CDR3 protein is CASSHRMVSPREWETQYF. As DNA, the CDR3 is TGTGCCAGCAGCCACCGTATGGTTTCCCCACGCGAGTGGGAGACCCAGTACTTC.

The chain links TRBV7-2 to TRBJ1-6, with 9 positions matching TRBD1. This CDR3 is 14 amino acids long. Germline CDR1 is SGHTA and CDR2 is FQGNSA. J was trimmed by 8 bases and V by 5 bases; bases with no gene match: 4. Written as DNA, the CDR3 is TGTGCCAGCAGCCCCCGGACAGGGGATTCACCCCTCCACTTT. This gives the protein CASSPRTGDSPLHF.

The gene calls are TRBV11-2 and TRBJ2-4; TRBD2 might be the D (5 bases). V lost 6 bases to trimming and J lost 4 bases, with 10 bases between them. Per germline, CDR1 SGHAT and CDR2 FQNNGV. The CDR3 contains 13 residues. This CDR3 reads CASSVSVKNIQYF. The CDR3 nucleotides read TGTGCCAGCAGTGTTAGCGTGAAAAACATTCAGTACTTC.

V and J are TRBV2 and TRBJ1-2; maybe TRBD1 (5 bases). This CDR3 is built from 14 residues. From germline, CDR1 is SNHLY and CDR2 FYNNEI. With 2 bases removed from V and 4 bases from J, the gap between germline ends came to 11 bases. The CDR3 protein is CASSERQTAYGYTF. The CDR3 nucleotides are TGTGCCAGCAGTGAACGACAGACCGCCTATGGCTACACCTTC. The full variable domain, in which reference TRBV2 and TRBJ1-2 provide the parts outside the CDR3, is EPEVTQTPSHQVTQMGQEVILRCVPISNHLYFYWYRQILGQKVEFLVSFYNNEISEKSEIFDDQFSVERPDGSNFTLKIRSTKLEDSAMYFCASSERQTAYGYTFGSGTRLTVV.

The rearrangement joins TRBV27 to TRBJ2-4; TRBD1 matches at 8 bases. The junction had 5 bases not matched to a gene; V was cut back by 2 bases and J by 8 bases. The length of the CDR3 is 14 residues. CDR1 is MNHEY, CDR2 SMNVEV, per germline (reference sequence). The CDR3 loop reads CASSLQGALDIQYF. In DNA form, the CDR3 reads TGTGCCAGCAGTTTACAGGGGGCATTAGACATTCAGTACTTC.

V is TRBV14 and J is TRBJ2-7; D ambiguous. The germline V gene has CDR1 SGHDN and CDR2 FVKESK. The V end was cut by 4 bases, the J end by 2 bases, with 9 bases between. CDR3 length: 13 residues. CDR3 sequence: CASSPSPPYEQYV. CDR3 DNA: TGTGCCAGCAGCCCCAGTCCCCCCTACGAGCAGTACGTC.

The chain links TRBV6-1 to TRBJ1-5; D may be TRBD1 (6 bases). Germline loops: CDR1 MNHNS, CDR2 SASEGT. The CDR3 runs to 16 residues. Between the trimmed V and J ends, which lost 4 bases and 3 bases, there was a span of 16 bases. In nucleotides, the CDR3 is TGTGCCAGCAGTGGGTCGCGGGGGCTCGCCAATCAGCCCCAGCATTTT. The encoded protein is CASSGSRGLANQPQHF.

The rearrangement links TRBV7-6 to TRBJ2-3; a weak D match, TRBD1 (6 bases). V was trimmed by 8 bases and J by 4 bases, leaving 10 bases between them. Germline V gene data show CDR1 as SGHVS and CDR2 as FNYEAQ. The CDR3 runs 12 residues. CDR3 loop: CASGGGSDTQYF. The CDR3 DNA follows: TGTGCCAGCGGGGGCGGTTCAGATACGCAGTATTTT.

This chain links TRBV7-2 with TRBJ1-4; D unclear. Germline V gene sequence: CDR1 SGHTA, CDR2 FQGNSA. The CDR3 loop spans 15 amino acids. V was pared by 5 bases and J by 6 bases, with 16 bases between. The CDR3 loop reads CASSPRRGSHEKLFF. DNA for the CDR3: TGTGCCAGCAGCCCCAGACGCGGAAGTCATGAAAAACTGTTTTTT.

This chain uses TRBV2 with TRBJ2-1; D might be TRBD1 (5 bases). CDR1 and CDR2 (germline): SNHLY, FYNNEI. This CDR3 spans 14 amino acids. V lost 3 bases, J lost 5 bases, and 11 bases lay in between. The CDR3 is CASSDRVGDNEQFF. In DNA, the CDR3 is TGTGCCAGCAGTGACAGGGTAGGGGACAATGAGCAGTTCTTC.

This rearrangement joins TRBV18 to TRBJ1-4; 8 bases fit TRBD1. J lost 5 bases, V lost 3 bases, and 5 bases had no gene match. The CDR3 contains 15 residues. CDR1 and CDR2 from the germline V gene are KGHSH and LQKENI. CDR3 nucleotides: TGTGCCAGCTCACCGCAGACAGGGGCCAATGAAAAACTGTTTTTT. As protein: CASSPQTGANEKLFF.

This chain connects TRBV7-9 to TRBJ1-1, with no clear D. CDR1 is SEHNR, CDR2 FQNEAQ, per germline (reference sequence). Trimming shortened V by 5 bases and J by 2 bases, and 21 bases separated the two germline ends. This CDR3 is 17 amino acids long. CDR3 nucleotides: TGTGCCAGCAGCCAAACCCGTTGGGAGGAGGACAACACTGAAGCTTTCTTT. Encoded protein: CASSQTRWEEDNTEAFF.

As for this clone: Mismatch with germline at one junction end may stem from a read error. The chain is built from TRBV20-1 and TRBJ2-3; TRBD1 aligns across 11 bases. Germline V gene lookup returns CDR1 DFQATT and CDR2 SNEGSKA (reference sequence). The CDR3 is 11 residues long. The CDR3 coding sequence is TGCAGTGCTTACCACCGGGACAGGGGGGATTTT. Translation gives CSAYHRDRGDF.

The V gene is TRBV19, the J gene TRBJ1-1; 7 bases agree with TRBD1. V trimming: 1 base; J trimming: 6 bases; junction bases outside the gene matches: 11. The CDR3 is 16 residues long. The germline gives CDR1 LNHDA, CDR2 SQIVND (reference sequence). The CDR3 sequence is CASSIGVGRQGAEAFF. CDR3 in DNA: TGTGCCAGTAGTATAGGGGTGGGGAGACAGGGCGCTGAAGCTTTCTTT.

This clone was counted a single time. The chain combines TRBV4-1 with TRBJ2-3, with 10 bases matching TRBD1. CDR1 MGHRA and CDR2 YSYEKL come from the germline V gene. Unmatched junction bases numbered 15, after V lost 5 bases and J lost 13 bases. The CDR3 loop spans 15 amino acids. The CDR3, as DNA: TGCGCCAGCAGCAGCCGGGACAGGGGATTATTTGAAGAGTATTTT. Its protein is CASSSRDRGLFEEYF.

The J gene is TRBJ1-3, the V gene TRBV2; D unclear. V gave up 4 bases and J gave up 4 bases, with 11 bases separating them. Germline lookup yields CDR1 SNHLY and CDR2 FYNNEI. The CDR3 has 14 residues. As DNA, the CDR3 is TGTGCCAGCAGTGGGTGGCCCCCGGGAAACACCATATATTTT. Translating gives CASSGWPPGNTIYF.

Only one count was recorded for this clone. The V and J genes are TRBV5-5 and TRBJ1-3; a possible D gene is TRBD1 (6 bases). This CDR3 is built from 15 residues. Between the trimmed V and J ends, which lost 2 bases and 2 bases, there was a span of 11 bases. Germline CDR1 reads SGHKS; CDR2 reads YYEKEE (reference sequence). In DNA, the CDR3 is TGTGCCAGCAGCTTTGAGACAGGAACTGGAAACACCATATATTTT. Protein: CASSFETGTGNTIYF.

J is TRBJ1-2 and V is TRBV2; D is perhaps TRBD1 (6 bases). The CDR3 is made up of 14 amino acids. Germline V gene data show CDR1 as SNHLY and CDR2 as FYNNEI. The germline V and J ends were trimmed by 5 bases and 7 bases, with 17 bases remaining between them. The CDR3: CASSWDTLGVGYTF. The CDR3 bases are TGTGCCAGCAGTTGGGACACCCTAGGGGTTGGCTACACCTTC.

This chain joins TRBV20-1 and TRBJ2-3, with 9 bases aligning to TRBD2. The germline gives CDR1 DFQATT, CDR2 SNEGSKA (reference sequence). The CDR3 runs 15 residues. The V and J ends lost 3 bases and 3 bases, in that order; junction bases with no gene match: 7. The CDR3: CSASALAGRTDTQYF. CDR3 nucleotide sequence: TGCAGTGCTAGTGCCCTAGCGGGGAGAACAGATACGCAGTATTTT.

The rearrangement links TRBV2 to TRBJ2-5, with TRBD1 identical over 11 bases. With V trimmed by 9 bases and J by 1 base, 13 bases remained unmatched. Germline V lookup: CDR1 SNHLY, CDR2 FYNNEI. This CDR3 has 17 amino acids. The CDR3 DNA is TGTGCCAGAGAGCTGTGGACAGGGGGCGAGGGCCAAGAGACCCAGTACTTC. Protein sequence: CARELWTGGEGQETQYF. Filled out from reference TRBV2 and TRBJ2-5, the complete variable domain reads EPEVTQTPSHQVTQMGQEVILRCVPISNHLYFYWYRQILGQKVEFLVSFYNNEISEKSEIFDDQFSVERPDGSNFTLKIRSTKLEDSAMYFCARELWTGGEGQETQYFGPGTRLLVL.

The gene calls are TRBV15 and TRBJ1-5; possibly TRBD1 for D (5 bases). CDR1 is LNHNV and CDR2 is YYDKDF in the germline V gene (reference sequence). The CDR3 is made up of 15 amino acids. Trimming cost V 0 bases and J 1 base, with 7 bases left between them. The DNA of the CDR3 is TGTGCCACCAGCAGAGACGGGGGAAGCAATCAGCCCCAGCATTTT. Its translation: CATSRDGGSNQPQHF.

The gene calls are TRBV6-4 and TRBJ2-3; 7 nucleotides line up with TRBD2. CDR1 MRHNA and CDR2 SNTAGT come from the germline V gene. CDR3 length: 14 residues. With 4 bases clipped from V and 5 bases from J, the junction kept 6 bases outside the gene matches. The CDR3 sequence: CASSAGGDRDTQYF. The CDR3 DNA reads TGTGCCAGCAGTGCGGGGGGAGATAGAGATACGCAGTATTTT.

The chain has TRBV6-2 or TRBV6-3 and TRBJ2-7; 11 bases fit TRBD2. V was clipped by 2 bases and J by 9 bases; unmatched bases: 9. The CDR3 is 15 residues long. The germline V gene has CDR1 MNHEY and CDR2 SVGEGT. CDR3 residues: CASSYPRLAGRLQYF. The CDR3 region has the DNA TGTGCCAGCAGTTACCCTCGACTAGCGGGGAGGCTGCAGTACTTC.

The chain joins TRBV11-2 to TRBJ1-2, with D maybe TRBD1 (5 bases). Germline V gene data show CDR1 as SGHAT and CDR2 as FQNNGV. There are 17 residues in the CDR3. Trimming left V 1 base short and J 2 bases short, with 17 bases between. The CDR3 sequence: CASSLANRIHRNYGYTF. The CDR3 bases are TGTGCCAGCAGCTTAGCCAACAGGATACATCGGAACTATGGCTACACCTTC.